The 25 T cell receptor beta chains below were found in one sample sequenced in a study of vaccination and CD4 T cells after COVID-19. Sequencing of the DNA from cultured CD4+ T cells was carried out with the Oncomine TCR Beta short-read assay. TCRdb reanalysed the PCR reads using MiXCR and keeps one entry per CDR3 protein. The sample contains 20,000 to 25,000 distinct CDR3 sequences, roughly half of which appear only once. The treatment is: approximately 11-day PBMC culture with coronavirus spike peptide pools or control peptides (ViraFEST assay). These TCRs are of unknown antigen specificity. The specimen sequenced was CD4+ T cells from blood, cultured in vitro. These receptors were obtained from a human donor who had recovered from COVID-19.

This rearrangement joins TRBV7-2 to TRBJ2-3; 8 bases agree with TRBD1. The germline V gene has CDR1 SGHTA and CDR2 FQGNSA. Losses at the gene ends were 5 bases for V and 5 bases for J; bases not matched to a gene: 9. This CDR3 is 15 amino acids long. The CDR3: CASSRQGARGDTQYF. The CDR3 DNA reads as TGTGCCAGCAGCAGGCAGGGGGCGCGAGGAGATACGCAGTATTTT.

This chain connects TRBV11-3 to TRBJ2-3; D might be TRBD2 (5 bases). In germline, CDR1 is SGHNT, CDR2 YENEEA. With 5 bases removed from V and 2 bases from J, the gap between germline ends came to 14 bases. This CDR3 contains 15 residues. CDR3 sequence (DNA): TGTGCCAGCAGCCCTCGAGGGCCAGACACAGATACGCAGTATTTT. Translated: CASSPRGPDTDTQYF.

This clonotype was seen a single time. V is TRBV27 and J is TRBJ1-5, with 7 bases fitting TRBD1. V shed 5 bases and J 1 base; nucleotides not matched to a gene: 8. This CDR3 has 16 residues. Per the germline V gene, CDR1 is MNHEY and CDR2 is SMNVEV (reference sequence). The CDR3 loop reads CASSPIQGRSNQPQHF. For the CDR3, the DNA is TGTGCCAGCAGTCCTATACAGGGGCGCAGCAATCAGCCCCAGCATTTT.

V and J are TRBV7-9 and TRBJ1-1, with a weak D call TRBD1 (5 bases). V was shortened by 6 bases and J by 6 bases, with 14 bases between the two germline ends. The germline CDR1 and CDR2 sequences are SEHNR and FQNEAQ (reference sequence). The length of the CDR3 is 13 residues. The CDR3 is CASRRDREAEAFF. CDR3 sequence (DNA): TGTGCCAGCAGAAGGGACCGAGAGGCTGAAGCTTTCTTT.

Only a few counts were recorded for this clonotype. The CDR3: CASSIGGKDGYTF. The CDR3 nucleotides are TGTGCCAGTAGTATTGGTGGCAAGGATGGCTACACCTTC. The chain couples TRBV19 to TRBJ1-2, with D unclear. The germline gives CDR1 LNHDA, CDR2 SQIVND (reference sequence). This CDR3 is 13 amino acids long. V was cut by 3 bases and J by 6 bases, with 11 bases left in between.

CDR3 sequence reads: CSARGSGNEKLFF. The DNA for the CDR3 is TGCAGCGCCCGGGGCAGTGGTAATGAAAAACTGTTTTTT. The chain recombines TRBV29-1 with TRBJ1-4; D is perhaps TRBD1 (5 bases). The germline V and J ends were trimmed by 7 bases and 4 bases, with 13 bases remaining between them. CDR1 SQVTM and CDR2 ANQGSEA come from the germline V gene. The CDR3 is 13 residues long.

The V call is TRBV20-1, the J call TRBJ2-1; 16 nucleotides agree with TRBD2. J gave up 8 bases and V 4 bases, and 11 bases lay outside the gene matches. This CDR3 has 17 amino acids. Germline CDR1 DFQATT, CDR2 SNEGSKA (reference sequence). DNA for the CDR3: TGCAGTGCTATCTCCGGGACTAGCGGGAGGGTAGGGGATGAGCAGTTCTTC. This gives the protein CSAISGTSGRVGDEQFF.

The chain employs TRBV15 and TRBJ2-3; D not resolved. V was cut by 0 bases and J by 2 bases, with 12 bases left in between. CDR3 size: 16 residues. Germline CDR1 LNHNV, CDR2 YYDKDF (reference sequence). The CDR3 nucleotides read TGTGCCACCAGCAGAGATTTGGAGCAGTCCACAGATACGCAGTATTTT. Protein product: CATSRDLEQSTDTQYF.

The V gene is TRBV27, the J gene TRBJ2-1; 10 bases fit TRBD2. The V and J ends lost 7 bases and 4 bases, in that order; junction bases with no gene match: 13. The germline V gene encodes CDR1 MNHEY and CDR2 SMNVEV (reference sequence). The CDR3 runs 17 residues. The CDR3 DNA reads TGTGCCAGCAAGGCCCTAGCGGGAGTTTCGTCGTACAATGAGCAGTTCTTC. Encoded protein: CASKALAGVSSYNEQFF.

The J gene is TRBJ2-5, the V gene TRBV30; D call uncertain. Germline CDR1 is GTSNPN and CDR2 is SVGIG (reference sequence). V dropped 4 bases and J dropped 1 base, with 7 bases sitting between them. The CDR3 covers 12 residues. Here the CDR3 reads CAWTTSQETQYF. CDR3 coding DNA: TGTGCCTGGACAACCTCCCAAGAGACCCAGTACTTC.

J is TRBJ1-5 and V is TRBV27; D possibly corresponds to TRBD1 (5 bases). The CDR3 spans 14 residues. Trimming pared 2 bases from V and 6 bases from J, leaving 11 bases between. Germline lookup yields CDR1 MNHEY and CDR2 SMNVEV (reference sequence). CDR3 nucleotide sequence: TGTGCCAGCAGTTTAGAGGGGATCGGTCAGCCCCAGCATTTT. Its protein product is CASSLEGIGQPQHF.

This chain joins TRBV11-1 and TRBJ2-3, with 10 positions matching TRBD2. The length of the CDR3 is 15 residues. The J segment lost 3 bases and the V segment lost 2 bases, leaving 2 bases of the junction unmatched. CDR1 is SGHAT and CDR2 is FQDESV in the germline V gene (reference sequence). In DNA, the CDR3 is TGTGCCAGCAGCTTAATGACTAGCGGGACAGATACGCAGTATTTT. This sequence encodes CASSLMTSGTDTQYF.

The J gene is TRBJ1-1, the V gene TRBV6-5; TRBD1 matches 7 bases. With 2 bases clipped from V and 0 bases from J, the junction kept 6 bases outside the gene matches. CDR3 length equals 16 residues. The germline V gene encodes CDR1 MNHEY and CDR2 SVGAGI. CDR3 nucleotide sequence: TGTGCCAGCAGTTACCGGACAGGAGCACTGAACACTGAAGCTTTCTTT. Protein: CASSYRTGALNTEAFF.

The V call is TRBV7-2, the J call TRBJ1-2; possible D gene TRBD1, 6 bases. V lost 5 bases, J lost 7 bases, and 23 bases lay in between. CDR3 size: 16 residues. Germline V lookup: CDR1 SGHTA, CDR2 FQGNSA. The CDR3 here is CASSLEVQGLGSGYTF. Here the CDR3 DNA reads TGTGCCAGCAGCCTAGAAGTCCAGGGGCTAGGAAGTGGCTACACCTTC.

This clonotype was counted only a few times. The chain employs TRBV20-1 and TRBJ1-6; D remains unclear. CDR3 length equals 14 residues. CDR1 is DFQATT and CDR2 is SNEGSKA in the germline V gene (reference sequence). With 6 bases removed from V and 6 bases from J, the gap between germline ends came to 15 bases. As DNA, the CDR3 is TGCAGTGCATACGGACTTACGGTTAATTCACCCCTCCACTTT. Translated, it gives CSAYGLTVNSPLHF.

The gene calls are TRBV12-3 or TRBV12-4 and TRBJ1-1; no clear D gene. This CDR3 comprises 12 residues. Trimming took 3 bases from V and 5 from J, leaving 7 bases between them. The CDR3 DNA is TGTGCCAGCAGTTTTACCGGGACTGAAGCTTTCTTT. It specifies CASSFTGTEAFF.

The chain employs TRBV7-2 and TRBJ1-3; 8 nucleotides match TRBD1. The V gene's germline CDR1 is SGHTA and CDR2 FQGNSA. There are 14 residues in the CDR3. J was trimmed by 8 bases and V by 3 bases; bases with no gene match: 6. CDR3 in amino acids: CASSFGQGADTIYF. The DNA of the CDR3 is TGTGCCAGCAGCTTCGGACAGGGAGCGGACACCATATATTTT.

The table lists this clonotype with a few counts. The V call is TRBV19, the J call TRBJ1-1, with D uncertain. The CDR3 is made up of 13 amino acids. In germline, CDR1 is LNHDA, CDR2 SQIVND (reference sequence). Trimming left V 5 bases short and J 0 bases short, with 7 bases between. For the CDR3, the DNA is TGTGCCAGTAGTGCGATAATGAACACTGAAGCTTTCTTT. The encoded protein is CASSAIMNTEAFF.

There are a few counts of this clonotype. The chain uses TRBV19 and TRBJ1-1; possible D gene TRBD1, 6 bases. The CDR3 runs 17 residues. CDR1 and CDR2 (germline): LNHDA, SQIVND (reference sequence). The ends were cut back, 5 bases at V and 1 base at J, with 20 bases in the middle. The CDR3 region is CASSFFLQGSGNTEAFF. In nucleotides, the CDR3 is TGTGCCAGTAGTTTCTTCCTACAGGGATCTGGGAACACTGAAGCTTTCTTT.

The CDR3 DNA reads as TGTGCCAGCAGTGAAAGCTGGGGGCGCGATCAGCCCCAGCATTTT. The encoded protein is CASSESWGRDQPQHF. V gene TRBV6-1 combines with J gene TRBJ1-5; a weak D match, TRBD1 (6 bases). CDR1 MNHNS and CDR2 SASEGT come from the germline V gene. The CDR3 length is 15 residues. The V gene lost 2 bases and the J gene lost 5 bases, with 13 bases spanning the gap.

The rearrangement uses TRBV19 and TRBJ2-3; D remains unclear. The germline V gene has CDR1 LNHDA and CDR2 SQIVND (reference sequence). The CDR3 extends over 17 amino acids. The V gene lost 1 base and the J gene lost 1 base, with 15 bases spanning the gap. The CDR3 DNA is TGTGCCAGTAGTATAGGCCCCCGGGCTGGTCGCACAGATACGCAGTATTTT. Translation: CASSIGPRAGRTDTQYF.

This clonotype turned up a few times. This chain links TRBV11-3 with TRBJ1-1, with D possibly being TRBD1 (5 bases). This CDR3 contains 18 residues. Germline V gene lookup returns CDR1 SGHNT and CDR2 YENEEA. V lost 0 bases and J lost 0, with 17 bases in between. CDR3 in amino acids: CASSLDAGRVGMNTEAFF. In DNA form, the CDR3 reads TGTGCCAGCAGCTTAGATGCCGGCAGGGTAGGCATGAACACTGAAGCTTTCTTT.

This chain joins TRBV20-1 and TRBJ2-3; 9 bases match TRBD1. This CDR3 spans 14 amino acids. The J segment lost 1 base and the V segment lost 6 bases, leaving 5 bases of the junction unmatched. Germline lookup yields CDR1 DFQATT and CDR2 SNEGSKA (reference sequence). This CDR3 is CSAPYRGRTDTQYF. The CDR3 nucleotides are TGCAGTGCCCCGTACAGGGGGCGCACAGATACGCAGTATTTT.

CDR3 in DNA: TGTGCCAGCAGTCTAAGACTAGCCGAAACCTACGAGCAGTACTTC. Its protein product is CASSLRLAETYEQYF. The chain carries TRBV27 and TRBJ2-7; 7 bases map to TRBD2. The length of the CDR3 is 15 residues. In germline, CDR1 is MNHEY, CDR2 SMNVEV (reference sequence). Trimming at V came to 5 bases and at J to 2 bases, leaving 9 bases not matched to a gene.

This clonotype was seen a few times. V and J are TRBV10-3 and TRBJ1-2; the D gene is possibly TRBD1 (6 bases). From germline, CDR1 is ENHRY and CDR2 SYGVKD. This CDR3 has 13 residues. Trimming removed 6 bases from V and 1 base from J, with 9 bases in between. CDR3 sequence: CAIRDSSNYGYTF. As DNA, the CDR3 is TGTGCCATCAGGGACAGTAGTAACTATGGCTACACCTTC.